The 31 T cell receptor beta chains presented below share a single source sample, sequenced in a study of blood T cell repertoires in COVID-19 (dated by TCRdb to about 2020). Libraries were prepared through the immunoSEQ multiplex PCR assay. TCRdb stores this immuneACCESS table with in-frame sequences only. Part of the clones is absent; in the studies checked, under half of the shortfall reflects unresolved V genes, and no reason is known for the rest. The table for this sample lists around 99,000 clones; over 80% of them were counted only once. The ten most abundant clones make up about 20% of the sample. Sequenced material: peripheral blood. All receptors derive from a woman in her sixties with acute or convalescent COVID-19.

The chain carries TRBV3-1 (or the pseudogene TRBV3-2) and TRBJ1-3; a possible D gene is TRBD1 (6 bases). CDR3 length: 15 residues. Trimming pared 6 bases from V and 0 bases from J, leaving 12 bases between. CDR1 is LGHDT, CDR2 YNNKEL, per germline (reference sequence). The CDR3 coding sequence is TGTGCCAGCAGACGGGACATTAGCTCTGGAAACACCATATATTTT. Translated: CASRRDISSGNTIYF.

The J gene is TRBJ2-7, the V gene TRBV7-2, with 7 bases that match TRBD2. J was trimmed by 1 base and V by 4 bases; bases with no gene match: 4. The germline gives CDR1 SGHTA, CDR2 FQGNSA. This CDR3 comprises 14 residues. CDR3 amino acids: CASSSGGRSYEQYF. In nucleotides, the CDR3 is TGTGCCAGCAGCTCGGGGGGACGGTCCTACGAGCAGTACTTC.

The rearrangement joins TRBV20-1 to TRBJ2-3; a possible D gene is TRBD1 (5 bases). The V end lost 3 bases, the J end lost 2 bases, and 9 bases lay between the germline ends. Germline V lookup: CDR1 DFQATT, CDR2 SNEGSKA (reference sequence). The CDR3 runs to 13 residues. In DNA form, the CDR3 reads TGCAGTGCTAGTCAGGGATTCACAGATACGCAGTATTTT. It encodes CSASQGFTDTQYF.

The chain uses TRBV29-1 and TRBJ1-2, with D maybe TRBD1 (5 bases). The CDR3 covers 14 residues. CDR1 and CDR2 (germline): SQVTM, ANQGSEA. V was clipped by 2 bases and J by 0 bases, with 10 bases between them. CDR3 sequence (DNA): TGCAGCGTTGAATGGGGCACACCTAACTATGGCTACACCTTC. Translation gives CSVEWGTPNYGYTF.

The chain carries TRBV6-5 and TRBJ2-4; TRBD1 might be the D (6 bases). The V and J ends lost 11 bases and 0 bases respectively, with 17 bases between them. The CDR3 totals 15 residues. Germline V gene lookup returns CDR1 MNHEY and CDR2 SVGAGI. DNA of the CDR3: TGTGCCGTGGGGGCAGGGCCTCTAGCCAAAAACATTCAGTACTTC. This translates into CAVGAGPLAKNIQYF.

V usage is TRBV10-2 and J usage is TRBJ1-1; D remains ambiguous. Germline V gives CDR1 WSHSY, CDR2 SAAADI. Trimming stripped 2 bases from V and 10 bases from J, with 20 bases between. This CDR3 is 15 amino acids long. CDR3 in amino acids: CASSEVAGTSVRAFF. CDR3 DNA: TGCGCCAGCAGTGAGGTGGCAGGAACTTCGGTACGAGCTTTCTTT.

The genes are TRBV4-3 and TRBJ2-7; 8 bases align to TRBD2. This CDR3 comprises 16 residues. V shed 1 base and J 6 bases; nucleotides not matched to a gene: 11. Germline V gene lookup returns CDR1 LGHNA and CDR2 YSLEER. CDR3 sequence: CASSQVGLGAGVEQYF. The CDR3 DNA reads TGCGCCAGCAGCCAAGTGGGACTCGGAGCGGGAGTCGAGCAGTACTTC.

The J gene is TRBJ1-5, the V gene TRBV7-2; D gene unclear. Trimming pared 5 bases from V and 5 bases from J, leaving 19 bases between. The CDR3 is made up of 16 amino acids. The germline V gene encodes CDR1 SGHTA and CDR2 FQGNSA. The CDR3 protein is CASSHRPGMKDQPQHF. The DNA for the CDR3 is TGTGCCAGCAGCCACAGACCGGGAATGAAAGATCAGCCCCAGCATTTT.

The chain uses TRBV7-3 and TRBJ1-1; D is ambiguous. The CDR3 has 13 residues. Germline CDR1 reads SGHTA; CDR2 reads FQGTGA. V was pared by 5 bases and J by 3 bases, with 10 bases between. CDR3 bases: TGTGCCAGCAGCCCTGGAGGAGACACTGAAGCTTTCTTT. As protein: CASSPGGDTEAFF.

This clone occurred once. CDR3 DNA: TGTGCCAGCACCTACCGGGACAGGGTCTACAATGAGCAGTTCTTC. This codes for CASTYRDRVYNEQFF. The chain has TRBV28 and TRBJ2-1, with 9 bases aligning to TRBD1. V gave up 7 bases and J gave up 3 bases; unmatched junction bases: 7. This CDR3 contains 15 residues. The V gene's germline CDR1 is MDHEN and CDR2 SYDVKM.

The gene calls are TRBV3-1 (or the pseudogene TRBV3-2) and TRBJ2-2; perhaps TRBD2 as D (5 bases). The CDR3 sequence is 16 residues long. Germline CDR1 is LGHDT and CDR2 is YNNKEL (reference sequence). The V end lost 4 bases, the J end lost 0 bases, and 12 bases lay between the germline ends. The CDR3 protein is CASSLVTGTNTGELFF. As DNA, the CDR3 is TGTGCCAGCAGCCTCGTAACCGGGACGAACACCGGGGAGCTGTTTTTT.

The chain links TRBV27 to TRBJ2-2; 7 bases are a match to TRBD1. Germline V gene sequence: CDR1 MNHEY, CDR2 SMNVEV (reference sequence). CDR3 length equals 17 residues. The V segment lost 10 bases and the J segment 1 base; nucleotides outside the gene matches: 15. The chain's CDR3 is CATPTGPLRRNTGELFF. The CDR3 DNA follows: TGTGCCACCCCGACAGGGCCCCTCCGGAGGAACACCGGGGAGCTGTTTTTT.

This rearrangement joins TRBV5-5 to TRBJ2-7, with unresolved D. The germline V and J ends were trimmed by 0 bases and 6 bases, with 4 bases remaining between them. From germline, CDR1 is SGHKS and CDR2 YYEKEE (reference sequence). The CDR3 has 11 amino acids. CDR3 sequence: CASSLVSEQYF. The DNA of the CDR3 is TGTGCCAGCAGCTTGGTATCCGAGCAGTACTTC.

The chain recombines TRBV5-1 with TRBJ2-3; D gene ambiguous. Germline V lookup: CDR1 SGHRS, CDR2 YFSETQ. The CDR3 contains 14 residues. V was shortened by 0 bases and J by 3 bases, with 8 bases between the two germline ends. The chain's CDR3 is CASSLGSGTDTQYF. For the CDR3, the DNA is TGCGCCAGCAGCTTGGGGTCCGGGACAGATACGCAGTATTTT. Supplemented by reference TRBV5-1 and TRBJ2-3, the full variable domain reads KAGVTQTPRYLIKTRGQQVTLSCSPISGHRSVSWYQQTPGQGLQFLFEYFSETQRNKGNFPGRFSGRQFSNSRSEMNVSTLELGDSALYLCASSLGSGTDTQYFGPGTRLTVL.

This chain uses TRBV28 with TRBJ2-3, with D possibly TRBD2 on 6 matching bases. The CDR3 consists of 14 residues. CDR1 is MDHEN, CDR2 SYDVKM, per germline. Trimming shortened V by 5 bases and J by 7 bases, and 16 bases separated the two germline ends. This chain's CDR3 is CASSLAGSANTQYF. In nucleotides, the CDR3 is TGTGCCAGCAGTCTCGCCGGGAGTGCAAATACGCAGTATTTT.

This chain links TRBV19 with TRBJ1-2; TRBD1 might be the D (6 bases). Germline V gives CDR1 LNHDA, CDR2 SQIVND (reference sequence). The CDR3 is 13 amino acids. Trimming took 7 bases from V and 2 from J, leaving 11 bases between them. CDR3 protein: CASMGAGNYGYTF. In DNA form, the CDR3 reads TGTGCCAGTATGGGGGCAGGGAACTATGGCTACACCTTC. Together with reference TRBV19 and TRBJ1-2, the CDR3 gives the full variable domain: DGGITQSPKYLFRKEGQNVTLSCEQNLNHDAMYWYRQDPGQGLRLIYYSQIVNDFQKGDIAEGYSVSREKKESFPLTVTSAQKNPTAFYLCASMGAGNYGYTFGSGTRLTVV.

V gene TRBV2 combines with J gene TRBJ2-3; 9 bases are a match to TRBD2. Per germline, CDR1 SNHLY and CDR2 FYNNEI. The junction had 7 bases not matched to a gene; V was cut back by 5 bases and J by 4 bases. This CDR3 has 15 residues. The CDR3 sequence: CASSRLAAGSDTQYF. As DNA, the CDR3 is TGTGCCAGCAGTCGACTAGCGGCGGGGTCAGATACGCAGTATTTT.

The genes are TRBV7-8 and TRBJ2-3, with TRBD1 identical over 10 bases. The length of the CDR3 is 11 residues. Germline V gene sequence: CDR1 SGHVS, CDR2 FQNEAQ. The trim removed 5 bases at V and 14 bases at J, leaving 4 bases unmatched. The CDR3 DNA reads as TGTGCCAGCAGCCCCGGGACAGGGGCGTATTTT. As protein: CASSPGTGAYF.

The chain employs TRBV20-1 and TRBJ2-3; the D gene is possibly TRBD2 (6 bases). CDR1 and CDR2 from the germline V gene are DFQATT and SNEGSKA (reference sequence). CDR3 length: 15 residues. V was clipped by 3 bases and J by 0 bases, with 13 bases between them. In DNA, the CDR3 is TGCAGTGCTAGTCAAAGGCTAGCGAGCACAGATACGCAGTATTTT. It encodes CSASQRLASTDTQYF.

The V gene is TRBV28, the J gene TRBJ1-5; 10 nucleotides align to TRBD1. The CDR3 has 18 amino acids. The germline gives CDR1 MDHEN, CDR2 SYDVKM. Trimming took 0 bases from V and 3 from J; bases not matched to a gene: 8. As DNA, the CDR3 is TGTGCCAGCAGTTTATGGAGACAGGGGGCGATTTACAATCAGCCCCAGCATTTT. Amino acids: CASSLWRQGAIYNQPQHF.

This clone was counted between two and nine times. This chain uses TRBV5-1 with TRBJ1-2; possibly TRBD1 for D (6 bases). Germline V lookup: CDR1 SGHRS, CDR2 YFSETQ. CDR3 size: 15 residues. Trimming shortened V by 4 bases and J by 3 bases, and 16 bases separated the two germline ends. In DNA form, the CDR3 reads TGCGCCAGCAGCAGTATACAGGGTCGGGACTATGGCTACACCTTC. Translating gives CASSSIQGRDYGYTF.

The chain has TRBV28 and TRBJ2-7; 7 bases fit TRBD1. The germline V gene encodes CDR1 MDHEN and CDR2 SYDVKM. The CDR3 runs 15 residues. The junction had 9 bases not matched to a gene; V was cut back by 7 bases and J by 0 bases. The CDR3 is CASTRGGQVSYEQYF. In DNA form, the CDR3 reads TGTGCCAGCACTCGTGGAGGACAGGTCTCCTACGAGCAGTACTTC.

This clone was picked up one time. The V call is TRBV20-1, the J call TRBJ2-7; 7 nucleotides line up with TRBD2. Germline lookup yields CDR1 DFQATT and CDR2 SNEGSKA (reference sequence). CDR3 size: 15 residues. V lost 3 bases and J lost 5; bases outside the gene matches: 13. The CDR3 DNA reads TGCAGTGCTAGTGGGCCAGCGGGACCTGTGGACGAGCAGTACTTC. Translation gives CSASGPAGPVDEQYF.

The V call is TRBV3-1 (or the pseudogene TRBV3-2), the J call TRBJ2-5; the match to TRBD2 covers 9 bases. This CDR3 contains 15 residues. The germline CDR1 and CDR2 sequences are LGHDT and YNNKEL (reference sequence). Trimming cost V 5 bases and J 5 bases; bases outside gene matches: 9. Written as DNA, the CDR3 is TGTGCCAGCAGCGCTCGCGGGGGGGCCGGGGAGACCCAGTACTTC. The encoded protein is CASSARGGAGETQYF.

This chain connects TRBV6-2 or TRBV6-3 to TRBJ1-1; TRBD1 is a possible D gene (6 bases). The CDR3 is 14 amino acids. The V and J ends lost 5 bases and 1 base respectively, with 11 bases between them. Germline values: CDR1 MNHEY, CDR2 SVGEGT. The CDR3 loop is CASSPQGKNTEAFF. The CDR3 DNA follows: TGTGCCAGCAGTCCGCAGGGGAAGAACACTGAAGCTTTCTTT.

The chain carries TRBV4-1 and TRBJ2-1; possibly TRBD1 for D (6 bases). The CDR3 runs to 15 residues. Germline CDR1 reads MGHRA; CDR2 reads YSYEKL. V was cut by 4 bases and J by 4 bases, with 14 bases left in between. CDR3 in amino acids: CASSPGTRPYNEQFF. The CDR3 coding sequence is TGCGCCAGCAGCCCCGGGACAAGACCTTACAATGAGCAGTTCTTC.

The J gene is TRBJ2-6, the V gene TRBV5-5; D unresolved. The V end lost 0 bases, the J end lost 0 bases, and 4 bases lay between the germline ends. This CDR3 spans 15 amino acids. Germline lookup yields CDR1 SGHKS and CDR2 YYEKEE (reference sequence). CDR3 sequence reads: CASSLAGSGANVLTF. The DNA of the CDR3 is TGTGCCAGCAGCTTGGCGGGCTCTGGGGCCAACGTCCTGACTTTC.

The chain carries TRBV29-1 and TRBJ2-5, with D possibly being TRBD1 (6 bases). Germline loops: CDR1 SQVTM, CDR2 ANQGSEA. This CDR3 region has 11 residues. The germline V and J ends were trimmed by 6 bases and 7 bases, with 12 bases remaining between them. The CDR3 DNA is TGCAGCGTAGGACAGACTGGGACCCAGTACTTC. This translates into CSVGQTGTQYF.

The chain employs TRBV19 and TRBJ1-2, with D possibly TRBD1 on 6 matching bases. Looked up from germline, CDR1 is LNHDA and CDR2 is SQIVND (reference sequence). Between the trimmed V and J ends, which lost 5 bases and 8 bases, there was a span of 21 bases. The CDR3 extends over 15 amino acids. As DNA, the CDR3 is TGTGCCAGTAGTCCCGTCGGGCCGACAGGCGCGGGCTACACCTTC. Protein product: CASSPVGPTGAGYTF.

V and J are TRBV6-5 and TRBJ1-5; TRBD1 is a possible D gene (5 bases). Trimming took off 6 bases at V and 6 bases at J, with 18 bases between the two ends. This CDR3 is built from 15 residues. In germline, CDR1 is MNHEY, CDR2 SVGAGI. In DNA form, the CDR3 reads TGTGCCAGCAGCTATATAGCAGGGCCGGGTCAGCCCCAGCATTTT. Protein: CASSYIAGPGQPQHF.

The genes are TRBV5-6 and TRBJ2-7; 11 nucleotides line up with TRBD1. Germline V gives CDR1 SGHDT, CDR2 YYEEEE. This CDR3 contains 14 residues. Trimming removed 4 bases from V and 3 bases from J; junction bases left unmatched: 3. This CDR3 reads CASSRDRGNYEQYF. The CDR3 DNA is TGTGCCAGCAGCAGGGACAGGGGGAACTACGAGCAGTACTTC.